The source of this T cell receptor beta chain is a study of T cell responses to AZD1222 COVID-19 vaccine. This clone came up a few times. Using immunoSEQ multiplex PCR, the repertoire was profiled, and TCRdb retains in-frame clones only, with some absent. The table has around 150,000 clones, 85% to 90% seen once; the top ten hold 4% to 5.5%. The receptor's source is an adult who received the AZD1222 COVID-19 vaccine. Sequences were derived from peripheral blood, sampled 28 days after the second AZD1222 dose.

DNA for the CDR3: TGCGCCAGCAGCCAGGACCCAGGCTATGGCTACACCTTC. As protein: CASSQDPGYGYTF. The chain recombines TRBV5-1 with TRBJ1-2; no firm D call. The CDR3 totals 13 residues. Germline values: CDR1 SGHRS, CDR2 YFSETQ. The V end lost 4 bases, the J end lost 4 bases, and 11 bases lay between the germline ends.